Shown below are 21 T cell receptor beta chains from a single sample sequenced in a study of blood T cells in healthy people across ages. Combining a sample-barcoded 5' primer with a J-beta primer mix, a second PCR ran for roughly 7 to 12 cycles. TCRdb re-called the 5' RACE reads with MiXCR, one entry per CDR3 protein. The sample shows roughly 1.9 million distinct CDR3 sequences, roughly 43% of them seen only once. Sequencing input: blood. Every receptor here comes from a human donor in good health.

The rearrangement joins TRBV29-1 to TRBJ2-5; TRBD1 matches 8 bases. The J call is doubtful: the DNA matches TRBJ2-7 better. CDR1 is SQVTM, CDR2 ANQGSEA, per germline. CDR3 length equals 16 residues. CDR3 residues: CSVARLVDRGGSEQYF. The CDR3 DNA reads as TGCAGCGTTGCTCGATTAGTAGACAGGGGTGGAAGCGAGCAGTACTTC.

This rearrangement joins TRBV29-1 to TRBJ2-5; TRBD1 might be the D (7 bases). V gave up 6 bases and J gave up 5 bases, with 13 bases separating them. Germline CDR1 reads SQVTM; CDR2 reads ANQGSEA. The CDR3 runs 12 residues. The CDR3 sequence: CSVSQGRETQYF. DNA for the CDR3: TGCAGCGTCTCACAGGGGAGGGAGACCCAGTACTTC.

J is TRBJ2-1 and V is TRBV28; no definite D call. This CDR3 has 14 residues. V lost 1 base and J lost 8, with 12 bases in between. Per germline, CDR1 MDHEN and CDR2 SYDVKM. CDR3 in amino acids: CASSLSGRIDEQFF. The CDR3 coding sequence is TGTGCCAGCAGTTTATCCGGGCGTATAGATGAGCAGTTCTTC.

The J gene is TRBJ2-7, the V gene TRBV6-4; TRBD1 matches at 11 bases. V lost 5 bases, J lost 3 bases, and 6 bases stayed unmatched. The CDR3 spans 15 residues. CDR1 is MRHNA, CDR2 SNTAGT, per germline. CDR3 in amino acids: CASSKGTGGYYEQYF. The CDR3 region has the DNA TGTGCCAGCAGTAAGGGGACAGGGGGATACTACGAGCAGTACTTC.

The chain carries TRBV27 and TRBJ1-1; TRBD1 agrees at 8 bases. This CDR3 region has 14 residues. The junction had 11 bases not matched to a gene; V was cut back by 6 bases and J by 8 bases. The germline CDR1 and CDR2 sequences are MNHEY and SMNVEV (reference sequence). CDR3 amino acids: CASSLTRTGREAFF. The CDR3 nucleotides read TGTGCCAGCAGCCTGACCCGGACAGGGAGGGAAGCTTTCTTT.

This chain uses TRBV5-1 with TRBJ2-1; possibly TRBD2 for D (6 bases). From germline, CDR1 is SGHRS and CDR2 YFSETQ. The CDR3 contains 14 residues. V was clipped by 4 bases and J by 7 bases, with 15 bases between them. The CDR3 DNA follows: TGCGCCAGCAGCCAGGTGATCGGAGGGAATGAGCAGTTCTTC. Protein: CASSQVIGGNEQFF.

V gene TRBV4-2 combines with J gene TRBJ2-3; 10 bases line up with TRBD1. The CDR3 length is 17 residues. The V gene end was trimmed by 0 bases and the J gene end by 4 bases; junction bases not matched to a gene: 7. Germline CDR1 LGHNA, CDR2 YNFKEQ. CDR3 DNA sequence: TGTGCCAGCAGCCAAGACCCAGGACAGGGGGAATCAGATACGCAGTATTTT. Translation gives CASSQDPGQGESDTQYF.

A few counts support this clonotype. The gene calls are TRBV20-1 and TRBJ2-7, with D maybe TRBD1 (5 bases). CDR1 is DFQATT, CDR2 SNEGSKA, per germline (reference sequence). V dropped 0 bases and J dropped 8 bases, with 23 bases sitting between them. This CDR3 has 16 residues. CDR3 region: CSARDKGQGNPLKQYF. CDR3 nucleotides: TGCAGTGCTAGAGACAAGGGCCAGGGTAACCCCCTAAAGCAGTACTTC.

This clonotype was observed a handful of times. The gene calls are TRBV10-3 and TRBJ2-1; TRBD1 aligns across 9 bases. Germline V gene sequence: CDR1 ENHRY, CDR2 SYGVKD. The CDR3 sequence is 16 residues long. The V gene end was trimmed by 0 bases and the J gene end by 9 bases; junction bases not matched to a gene: 9. CDR3 protein: CAISESPDRGNIEQFF. Written as DNA, the CDR3 is TGTGCCATCAGTGAGTCCCCGGACAGGGGTAATATTGAGCAGTTCTTC.

This chain uses TRBV20-1 with TRBJ1-5; D gene unclear. Germline V gene data show CDR1 as DFQATT and CDR2 as SNEGSKA (reference sequence). The CDR3 extends over 13 amino acids. V lost 6 bases to trimming and J lost 6 bases, with 15 bases between them. The CDR3 loop reads CSAPGGVGQPQHF. DNA for the CDR3: TGCAGTGCCCCGGGCGGGGTGGGTCAGCCCCAGCATTTT.

The CDR3 bases are TGTGCCAGCGCGAGCTCCTACGAGCAGTACTTC. It encodes CASASSYEQYF. The V gene is TRBV9, the J gene TRBJ2-7; D is undetermined. The CDR3 loop spans 11 amino acids. Trimming took 7 bases from V and 0 from J, leaving 5 bases between them. The germline V gene has CDR1 SGDLS and CDR2 YYNGEE.

The chain's CDR3 is CASSQGTPVTDTQYF. DNA of the CDR3: TGCGCCAGCAGCCAAGGGACTCCCGTCACAGATACGCAGTATTTT. The chain links TRBV5-1 to TRBJ2-3, with D possibly matching TRBD2 (6 bases). The V end was cut by 4 bases, the J end by 2 bases, with 14 bases between. The CDR3 contains 15 residues. The V gene's germline CDR1 is SGHRS and CDR2 YFSETQ.

The chain uses TRBV20-1 and TRBJ1-2; TRBD1 matches at 8 bases. The length of the CDR3 is 13 residues. Germline V gene data show CDR1 as DFQATT and CDR2 as SNEGSKA (reference sequence). V was clipped by 6 bases and J by 6 bases; unmatched bases: 9. The CDR3 is CSALDRAVDGYTF. The CDR3 DNA reads TGCAGTGCCCTGGACAGGGCAGTCGATGGCTACACCTTC.

This chain joins TRBV4-3 and TRBJ2-3; 7 bases are a match to TRBD2. CDR1 LGHNA and CDR2 YSLEER come from the germline V gene. V lost 1 base to trimming and J lost 8 bases; unmatched junction nucleotides: 3. The CDR3 has 13 amino acids. The CDR3 nucleotides are TGCGCCAGCAGCCAAGGGACTAGGGCTACGCAGTATTTT. Translation: CASSQGTRATQYF.

Only a few counts were recorded for this clonotype. DNA for the CDR3: TGCAGCGTCGCGGGACAGCGTAACACAGATACGCAGTATTTT. It encodes CSVAGQRNTDTQYF. This rearrangement joins TRBV29-1 to TRBJ2-3, with a tentative D call TRBD1 (7 bases). The CDR3 runs 14 residues. Germline V CDR1 and CDR2: SQVTM, ANQGSEA. V was pared by 6 bases and J by 2 bases, with 15 bases between.

This clonotype was seen ten or more times. J is TRBJ2-1 and V is TRBV7-9; 10 nucleotides line up with TRBD2. The V gene end was trimmed by 3 bases and the J gene end by 2 bases; junction bases not matched to a gene: 10. The CDR3 is made up of 18 amino acids. Germline values: CDR1 SEHNR, CDR2 FQNEAQ (reference sequence). CDR3 sequence (DNA): TGTGCCAGCAGCTTTTTCGCTAGCGGGGGCCAGGCCTACAATGAGCAGTTCTTC. Its protein is CASSFFASGGQAYNEQFF.

The chain carries TRBV6-2 or TRBV6-3 and TRBJ2-1; D tentatively fits TRBD1 or TRBD2 (5 bases each). CDR1 and CDR2 (germline): MNHEY, SVGEGT. The CDR3 loop spans 16 amino acids. V lost 2 bases, J lost 4 bases, and 15 bases lay in between. CDR3 bases: TGTGCCAGCAGTTACCAGGGACCCCTAACGTACAATGAGCAGTTCTTC. It translates to CASSYQGPLTYNEQFF.

The chain is built from TRBV7-3 and TRBJ2-7; no reliable D call. V was trimmed by 5 bases and J by 3 bases, leaving 17 bases between them. CDR1 is SGHTA and CDR2 is FQGTGA in the germline V gene. CDR3 length: 15 residues. The CDR3 protein is CASSQYPGAGYEQYF. CDR3 bases: TGTGCCAGCAGCCAGTACCCGGGCGCAGGCTACGAGCAGTACTTC.

This sequence joins TRBV6-2 or TRBV6-3 and TRBJ2-7, with 8 bases fitting TRBD1. The CDR3 totals 16 residues. The germline CDR1 and CDR2 sequences are MNHEY and SVGEGT. With 2 bases clipped from V and 3 bases from J, the junction kept 9 bases outside the gene matches. This CDR3 is CASSYEGQGIRYEQYF. In DNA form, the CDR3 reads TGTGCCAGCAGTTACGAAGGACAGGGCATACGCTACGAGCAGTACTTC.

This clonotype has a handful of counts. The chain couples TRBV19 to TRBJ1-2, with TRBD1 identical over 7 bases. The junction had 7 bases not matched to a gene; V was cut back by 0 bases and J by 12 bases. The CDR3 sequence is 13 residues long. Germline loops: CDR1 LNHDA, CDR2 SQIVND (reference sequence). The CDR3 sequence: CASSIDLGTAHTF. For the CDR3, the DNA is TGTGCCAGTAGTATAGATCTGGGGACAGCGCACACCTTC.

This clonotype was found a few times. V is TRBV7-2 and J is TRBJ2-5; the D is unclear. CDR1 SGHTA and CDR2 FQGNSA come from the germline V gene. Trimming shortened V by 1 base and J by 2 bases, and 5 bases separated the two germline ends. The CDR3 sequence is 13 residues long. CDR3 coding DNA: TGTGCCAGCAGCTTAGTCCAGCAAGAGACCCAGTACTTC. Translated, it gives CASSLVQQETQYF.